Listed below are T cell receptor beta chains from one sample, sequenced in a study of PD-1 blockade in classical Hodgkin lymphoma. The table came from immunoSEQ multiplex PCR; TCRdb's copy has only in-frame clones and leaves some out. There are around 23,000 clones in the sample; about 82% occur only once, and roughly 15% lies in the top ten. The material sequenced was peripheral blood mononuclear cells (PBMCs), taken before the second cycle of nivolumab. The receptors come from a human donor with classical Hodgkin lymphoma. Both conserved end residues are part of each CDR3. The D gene is left open where the match is weak. Clone size is stated in some rows and not others, as once, few, many or a class when expanded.

j_call clone_size v_call d_call cdr3_aa cdr3_nt
TRBJ2-3 . TRBV9 TRBD2 CASSLTGTSGNTQYF TGTGCCAGCAGTCTTACCGGGACTAGCGGAAATACGCAGTATTTT
TRBJ1-2 . TRBV28 TRBD1 CASRSVQGVGGYGYTF TGTGCCAGCAGATCAGTACAGGGGGTAGGGGGGTATGGCTACACCTTC
TRBJ1-1 . TRBV19 . CASSIWGGVNTEAFF TGTGCCAGTAGTATCTGGGGGGGAGTGAACACTGAAGCTTTCTTT
TRBJ1-2 . TRBV19 TRBD1 CASNPDRGSGGYTF TGTGCCAGTAACCCGGACAGGGGTAGTGGCGGCTACACCTTC
TRBJ2-1 . TRBV11-2 . CASSPLNAGKHNEQFF TGTGCCAGCAGCCCTCTCAATGCGGGTAAACACAATGAGCAGTTCTTC
TRBJ2-2 . TRBV5-4 . CASSQDSGGPTGELFF TGCGCCAGCAGCCAAGATTCCGGGGGCCCCACCGGGGAGCTGTTTTTT
TRBJ2-6 . TRBV4-1 TRBD1 CASSQGTGGAGANVLTF TGCGCCAGCAGCCAAGGTACAGGGGGCGCGGGGGCCAACGTCCTGACTTTC
TRBJ2-7 . TRBV5-1 TRBD2 CASSLSGLAGGPSEQYF TGCGCCAGCAGCTTGTCTGGACTAGCGGGAGGGCCGTCGGAGCAGTACTTC
TRBJ2-7 once TRBV6-6 . CASSLRQGYEQYF TGTGCCAGCAGCTTGAGGCAAGGCTACGAGCAGTACTTC
TRBJ2-2 . TRBV15 TRBD2 CATSRDQGTRGTGELFF TGTGCCACCAGCAGAGATCAAGGGACTAGGGGCACCGGGGAGCTGTTTTTT
TRBJ2-5 . TRBV7-8 TRBD2 CASSRRLAGLQETQYF TGTGCCAGCAGCAGACGACTAGCGGGGCTCCAAGAGACCCAGTACTTC
TRBJ1-5 . TRBV19 . CASSIQAQPQHF TGTGCCAGTAGTATACAGGCCCAGCCCCAGCATTTT
TRBJ1-1 . TRBV9 . CASSVDNTEAFF TGTGCCAGCAGCGTAGACAACACTGAAGCTTTCTTT
TRBJ2-1 . TRBV28 . CASSSPELGDRLGEQFF TGTGCCAGCAGTTCGCCCGAGTTAGGGGATCGTCTCGGTGAGCAGTTCTTC
TRBJ1-5 . TRBV6-1 . CASTLIWDSNQPQHF TGTGCCAGCACTCTGATCTGGGACAGCAATCAGCCCCAGCATTTT
TRBJ2-1 . TRBV9 TRBD1 CASSPGTGGYNEQFF TGTGCCAGCAGCCCGGGGACAGGGGGGTACAATGAGCAGTTCTTC
TRBJ2-1 . TRBV7-2 . CASSLVGSLSEEQFF TGTGCCAGCAGCTTAGTCGGGAGCTTGTCTGAGGAGCAGTTCTTC
TRBJ2-3 . TRBV5-1 . CASSLWTSTDTQYF TGCGCCAGCAGCCTATGGACTAGCACAGATACGCAGTATTTT
TRBJ2-3 once TRBV6-5 . CASTSPQDHTQYF TGTGCCAGCACCTCCCCCCAGGACCATACGCAGTATTTT
TRBJ1-3 few TRBV5-1 TRBD1 CASSPRTGAGNTIYF TGCGCCAGCAGCCCCCGAACAGGGGCTGGAAACACCATATATTTT
TRBJ2-6 . TRBV7-6 . CASSLGGSGANVLTF TGTGCCAGCAGCCTAGGGGGGTCTGGGGCCAACGTCCTGACTTTC
TRBJ2-1 . TRBV20-1 . CSARWAGEQFF TGCAGTGCTAGATGGGCGGGGGAGCAGTTCTTC
TRBJ2-5 . TRBV7-2 TRBD2 CASSLSLAGGETQYF TGTGCCAGCAGCTTATCTCTAGCGGGGGGAGAGACCCAGTACTTC
TRBJ1-4 few TRBV5-1 TRBD1 CASSLTGGVGEKLFF TGCGCCAGCAGCTTAACAGGGGGCGTCGGTGAAAAACTGTTTTTT
TRBJ1-4 . TRBV23-1 . CASSQFKGPKPETNEKLFF TGCGCCAGCAGTCAATTTAAGGGACCGAAACCTGAAACTAATGAAAAACTGTTTTTT
TRBJ2-6 . TRBV6-5 . CASSYSGANVLTF TGTGCCAGCAGTTACTCTGGGGCCAACGTCCTGACTTTC
TRBJ2-5 . TRBV6-1 . CASNRKEYETQYF TGTGCCAGCAATAGGAAGGAGTATGAGACCCAGTACTTC
TRBJ1-1 . TRBV21-1 . CASSSTGPMNTEAFF TGTGCCAGCAGCTCCACAGGTCCCATGAACACTGAAGCTTTCTTT
TRBJ1-4 . TRBV4-3 . CASSQIVGATNEKLFF TGCGCCAGCAGCCAAATCGTAGGAGCAACTAATGAAAAACTGTTTTTT
TRBJ2-2 once TRBV27 . CASSLSLGGGELFF TGTGCCAGCAGTTTATCGCTCGGGGGCGGGGAGCTGTTTTTT
TRBJ1-1 . TRBV2 . CASSEIRARGAFF TGTGCCAGCAGTGAAATTCGGGCTCGGGGAGCTTTCTTT
TRBJ1-3 . TRBV4-1 . CASSQDRGNTIYF TGCGCCAGCAGCCAAGACAGGGGAAACACCATATATTTT
TRBJ2-3 . TRBV27 TRBD2 CASSLYGSGGTDTQYF TGTGCCAGCAGTTTATATGGTAGCGGGGGGACAGATACGCAGTATTTT
TRBJ2-2 once TRBV7-2 . CASSPTRVVAGELFF TGTGCCAGCAGTCCAACGAGAGTTGTCGCCGGGGAGCTGTTTTTT
TRBJ1-1 once TRBV27 TRBD1 CASKPGTGVSSGSTEAFF TGTGCCAGCAAGCCCGGGACAGGGGTTTCATCGGGTAGCACTGAAGCTTTCTTT
TRBJ2-5 once TRBV10-3 TRBD1 CAISEGYRGGETQYF TGTGCCATCAGTGAGGGATACAGGGGCGGAGAGACCCAGTACTTC
TRBJ1-1 . TRBV30 . CAWTPGMNTEAFF TGTGCCTGGACTCCGGGCATGAACACTGAAGCTTTCTTT
TRBJ1-4 once TRBV6-5 . CASRPRQAGEKLFF TGTGCCAGCAGACCCCGACAGGCGGGTGAAAAACTGTTTTTT